The clone carrying this T cell receptor beta chain was detected a few times. The data derive from a study of OX40 agonist ivuxolimab in advanced cancers. Repertoires were generated with immunoSEQ multiplex PCR, while TCRdb's copy carries only in-frame clones and drops some. The profile covers around 94,000 clones, with around 91% appearing a single time and around 0.76% taken by the ten largest. Per the germline V gene, CDR1 is SGDLS and CDR2 is YYNGEE. The V end was cut by 2 bases, the J end by 8 bases, with 13 bases between. This CDR3 has 14 amino acids. This chain links TRBV9 with TRBJ1-4, with D possibly TRBD1 on 5 matching bases. The clonotype was recovered from an adult with an advanced solid tumor such as melanoma, head and neck, liver or kidney cancer. Sample: CD4+ or CD8+ T cells sorted from blood, taken in a trial of the OX40 agonist ivuxolimab. In DNA, the CDR3 is TGTGCCAGCAGCGTCCGACCAGGGCACGAAAAACTGTTTTTT. This gives the protein CASSVRPGHEKLFF.